The 27 T cell receptor beta chains in this list originate from one sample, sequenced in a study of cytomegalovirus exposure and HLA in healthy donors. Assay: immunoSEQ multiplex PCR; the TCRdb copy retains only in-frame clones and omits some. The sample lists around 300,000 clones; approximately 90% were seen once. Source material: PBMCs. These receptors originate from a woman between 25 and 40 years old in good health and CMV-seropositive.

The chain uses TRBV6-5 and TRBJ2-3; tentatively, D is TRBD1 or TRBD2 (5 bases each). The CDR3 contains 14 residues. Germline-derived CDR1 and CDR2 are MNHEY and SVGAGI. V was trimmed by 7 bases and J by 1 base, leaving 12 bases between them. CDR3 region: CASKGDRRTDTQYF. CDR3 in DNA: TGTGCCAGCAAAGGGGACCGCCGCACAGATACGCAGTATTTT.

This clone was counted between two and nine times. The chain employs TRBV11-2 and TRBJ1-3; no clear D gene. Germline V gives CDR1 SGHAT, CDR2 FQNNGV. Trimming took 3 bases from V and 8 from J, leaving 14 bases between them. CDR3 length: 14 amino acids. The CDR3 nucleotides read TGTGCCAGCAGCTTTATTCGGGATTGGGACACCATATATTTT. Amino acids: CASSFIRDWDTIYF.

The V call is TRBV6-4, the J call TRBJ2-2; tentatively, D is TRBD1 (6 bases). The V gene lost 3 bases and the J gene lost 4 bases, with 12 bases spanning the gap. Per the germline V gene, CDR1 is MRHNA and CDR2 is SNTAGT. The CDR3 runs 15 residues. CDR3 region: CASSEQGVGTGELFF. Here the CDR3 DNA reads TGTGCCAGCAGTGAACAGGGCGTCGGCACCGGGGAGCTGTTTTTT.

The chain employs TRBV5-6 and TRBJ2-2, with TRBD1 matching 8 bases. The CDR3 spans 16 residues. CDR1 SGHDT and CDR2 YYEEEE come from the germline V gene. V lost 4 bases to trimming and J lost 4 bases; unmatched junction nucleotides: 9. The CDR3 nucleotides read TGTGCCAGCAGCAAATACGGACAGGGATTCACCGGGGAGCTGTTTTTT. Residues: CASSKYGQGFTGELFF.

V usage is TRBV27 and J usage is TRBJ1-2; D is perhaps TRBD1 (5 bases). V was pared by 7 bases and J by 5 bases, with 23 bases between. The CDR3 loop spans 16 amino acids. Germline V gives CDR1 MNHEY, CDR2 SMNVEV (reference sequence). Here the CDR3 DNA reads TGTGCCAGCAACCCCGACAACAGTCTCAAGGGGTATGGCTACACCTTC. Protein sequence: CASNPDNSLKGYGYTF.

The chain joins TRBV6-6 to TRBJ2-1; 9 bases line up with TRBD1. After removal of 6 bases from V and 6 bases from J, the junction contained 6 bases not matched to a gene. Germline values: CDR1 MNHNY, CDR2 SVGAGI (reference sequence). This CDR3 is 14 amino acids long. DNA of the CDR3: TGTGCCAGCAGCCCGGGACAGGGCTCCAATGAGCAGTTCTTC. Translated, it gives CASSPGQGSNEQFF.

The V call is TRBV4-3, the J call TRBJ2-1; D possibly corresponds to TRBD2 (5 bases). V shed 3 bases and J shed 6 bases, with 12 bases lying between them. CDR3 length: 14 amino acids. CDR1 LGHNA and CDR2 YSLEER come from the germline V gene. CDR3 region: CASSQSIARNEQFF. CDR3 sequence (DNA): TGCGCCAGCAGCCAGTCCATAGCGCGCAATGAGCAGTTCTTC.

The chain couples TRBV27 to TRBJ1-1; weak D call: TRBD1 (6 bases). Between the trimmed V and J ends, which lost 5 bases and 3 bases, there was a span of 13 bases. The germline gives CDR1 MNHEY, CDR2 SMNVEV (reference sequence). This CDR3 has 14 residues. The CDR3, as DNA: TGTGCCAGCAGTGCCCACAGGGCTTACACTGAAGCTTTCTTT. This encodes CASSAHRAYTEAFF.

The V call is TRBV5-1, the J call TRBJ1-2; D is ambiguous. This CDR3 is built from 13 residues. Per germline, CDR1 SGHRS and CDR2 YFSETQ. Trimming took 3 bases from V and 3 from J, leaving 9 bases between them. CDR3 protein: CASSSKVDYGYTF. Here the CDR3 DNA reads TGCGCCAGCAGCTCCAAGGTGGACTATGGCTACACCTTC.

The rearrangement links TRBV7-8 to TRBJ2-7; D is perhaps TRBD2 (6 bases). V shed 1 base and J shed 4 bases, with 20 bases lying between them. The CDR3 is 17 amino acids. Germline V gene sequence: CDR1 SGHVS, CDR2 FQNEAQ. Here the CDR3 DNA reads TGTGCCAGCAGCTTAGGCGCGGGCGGGGACTTCCTATACGAGCAGTACTTC. As protein: CASSLGAGGDFLYEQYF.

The V and J genes are TRBV9 and TRBJ2-5; TRBD2 might be the D (6 bases). The CDR3 is 15 residues long. Germline V lookup: CDR1 SGDLS, CDR2 YYNGEE. The V and J ends lost 1 base and 5 bases respectively, with 15 bases between them. The CDR3 DNA reads as TGTGCCAGCAGCGTAAGGCAGGGTGGAGGGGAGACCCAGTACTTC. It encodes CASSVRQGGGETQYF.

The V and J genes are TRBV7-6 and TRBJ1-6; D may be TRBD1 (5 bases). V was cut by 0 bases and J by 11 bases, with 14 bases left in between. Germline V gene data show CDR1 as SGHVS and CDR2 as FNYEAQ. This CDR3 region has 15 residues. CDR3 DNA sequence: TGTGCCAGCAGCTTAGCAGGGGCGGGAATTCCACCCCTCCACTTT. It translates to CASSLAGAGIPPLHF.

The table lists this clone with a few counts. The rearrangement uses TRBV19 and TRBJ1-5; tentative D call: TRBD1 (6 bases). The CDR3 covers 13 residues. V was shortened by 8 bases and J by 1 base, with 9 bases between the two germline ends. CDR1 LNHDA and CDR2 SQIVND come from the germline V gene (reference sequence). The CDR3 spells CASLGGSNQPQHF. The DNA of the CDR3 is TGTGCCAGTTTAGGGGGGAGCAATCAGCCCCAGCATTTT.

The chain joins TRBV6-5 to TRBJ1-5, with 8 bases fitting TRBD1. In germline, CDR1 is MNHEY, CDR2 SVGAGI. The CDR3 loop spans 15 amino acids. With 8 bases clipped from V and 3 bases from J, the junction kept 9 bases outside the gene matches. The CDR3 region has the DNA TGTGCCAGCCAACAGGCAGGGGGCCACAATCAGCCCCAGCATTTT. Its translation is CASQQAGGHNQPQHF.

Comments on this clone: The CDR3 does not close with the conserved phenylalanine or tryptophan, likely indicating a read error. No DNA is shown, since the ends of the CDR3 on it are uncertain; the CDR3 is the one TCRdb lists. J is TRBJ1-2 and V is TRBV2. From its first to its last residue, the CDR3 has 8 amino acids. CDR1 SNHLY and CDR2 FYNNEI come from the germline V gene. CDR3 sequence: CASSGTMR.

V and J are TRBV5-1 and TRBJ2-1; the match to TRBD1 covers 7 bases. V lost 4 bases and J lost 4; bases outside the gene matches: 5. The CDR3 runs 14 residues. Looked up from germline, CDR1 is SGHRS and CDR2 is YFSETQ. The CDR3 sequence: CASSPGTEYNEQFF. CDR3 DNA sequence: TGCGCCAGCAGCCCGGGGACAGAGTACAATGAGCAGTTCTTC.

This clone was counted once. This rearrangement joins TRBV10-2 to TRBJ1-4; D is perhaps TRBD1 (6 bases). V gave up 1 base and J gave up 8 bases, with 17 bases separating them. The germline V gene has CDR1 WSHSY and CDR2 SAAADI. The CDR3 runs to 16 residues. The chain's CDR3 is CASSELQGVLGEKLFF. CDR3 nucleotide sequence: TGCGCCAGCAGTGAGTTACAGGGAGTGCTGGGGGAAAAACTGTTTTTT.

J is TRBJ2-5 and V is TRBV9; 7 nucleotides agree with TRBD1. CDR3 length: 13 amino acids. Germline V CDR1 and CDR2: SGDLS, YYNGEE. Trimming removed 3 bases from V and 7 bases from J; junction bases left unmatched: 6. DNA of the CDR3: TGTGCCAGCAGCGGGTGGAACAGGGGGACCCAGTACTTC. Translated, it gives CASSGWNRGTQYF.

V and J are TRBV13 and TRBJ1-6; 9 bases map to TRBD1. This CDR3 has 15 residues. V shed 5 bases and J 6 bases; nucleotides not matched to a gene: 5. Germline V gives CDR1 PRHDT, CDR2 FYEKMQ (reference sequence). The CDR3 is CASSPGQGVNSPLHF. CDR3 nucleotide sequence: TGTGCCAGCAGCCCGGGACAGGGCGTTAATTCACCCCTCCACTTT.

The chain has TRBV21-1 and TRBJ1-6. TRBV21-1 is labeled a pseudogene. The CDR3 is 14 residues long. CDR3 amino acids: CASSKGTYYSPLHF. Here the CDR3 DNA reads TGTGCCAGCAGCAAAGGGACGTATTATTCACCCCTCCACTTT.

A single count supports this clone. The V call is TRBV11-2, the J call TRBJ2-7; TRBD1 is a possible D gene (5 bases). V dropped 2 bases and J dropped 3 bases, with 14 bases sitting between them. Per germline, CDR1 SGHAT and CDR2 FQNNGV. The CDR3 is 15 residues long. CDR3 nucleotides: TGTGCCAGCAGCTTATATCCGGGTAGGGGCTACGAGCAGTACTTC. This translates into CASSLYPGRGYEQYF. The full variable domain, rest sourced from reference TRBV11-2 and TRBJ2-7, is EAGVAQSPRYKIIEKRQSVAFWCNPISGHATLYWYQQILGQGPKLLIQFQNNGVVDDSQLPKDRFSAERLKGVDSTLKIQPAKLEDSAVYLCASSLYPGRGYEQYFGPGTRLTVT.

The chain uses TRBV7-2 and TRBJ2-2; 8 bases fit TRBD1. Germline V lookup: CDR1 SGHTA, CDR2 FQGNSA. The CDR3 extends over 15 amino acids. Trimming at V came to 2 bases and at J to 3 bases, leaving 2 bases not matched to a gene. CDR3 bases: TGTGCCAGCAGCTTACAGGGGGCGCACACCGGGGAGCTGTTTTTT. It codes for CASSLQGAHTGELFF.

The J gene is TRBJ2-7, the V gene TRBV6-1; possibly TRBD1 for D (5 bases). The CDR3 is 14 amino acids. V was shortened by 3 bases and J by 2 bases, with 11 bases between the two germline ends. Germline CDR1 MNHNS, CDR2 SASEGT. CDR3: CASSEGQMAYEQYF. The CDR3 region has the DNA TGTGCCAGCAGTGAGGGGCAGATGGCCTACGAGCAGTACTTC.

V usage is TRBV4-3 and J usage is TRBJ1-4; tentative D call: TRBD1 (6 bases). Germline loops: CDR1 LGHNA, CDR2 YSLEER. V dropped 0 bases and J dropped 2 bases, with 10 bases sitting between them. The CDR3 runs to 16 residues. This CDR3 is CASSQEMGGTNEKLFF. CDR3 coding DNA: TGCGCCAGCAGCCAAGAAATGGGGGGCACTAATGAAAAACTGTTTTTT.

CDR3 in amino acids: CASSLSPRDSGPNQPQHF. Written as DNA, the CDR3 is TGTGCCAGCAGCTTAAGTCCCCGGGACAGCGGGCCCAATCAGCCCCAGCATTTT. This chain joins TRBV7-9 and TRBJ1-5; 7 bases agree with TRBD1. This CDR3 contains 18 residues. The germline V gene has CDR1 SEHNR and CDR2 FQNEAQ (reference sequence). The ends lost 2 bases at V and 3 bases at J; junction bases unmatched: 13.

J is TRBJ2-7 and V is TRBV27, with D unresolved. The CDR3 has 13 residues. From germline, CDR1 is MNHEY and CDR2 SMNVEV (reference sequence). The ends were cut back, 3 bases at V and 3 bases at J, with 9 bases in the middle. Written as DNA, the CDR3 is TGTGCCAGCAGTTTCGGAGATGACTACGAGCAGTACTTC. It yields the protein CASSFGDDYEQYF.

This chain links TRBV2 with TRBJ2-2; a weak D match, TRBD2 (6 bases). CDR3 length: 16 amino acids. Trimming took 3 bases from V and 0 from J, leaving 11 bases between them. Germline lookup yields CDR1 SNHLY and CDR2 FYNNEI. CDR3 DNA sequence: TGTGCCAGCAGTGATCGCGGGACGACGAACACCGGGGAGCTGTTTTTT. The encoded protein is CASSDRGTTNTGELFF.